This T cell receptor beta chain was profiled in a study of shared clonotypes between healthy human individuals. Study-level results: Naive subsets typically showed greater estimated richness than memory subsets.

With respect to this clone: Its target is unknown.

CD45RO-negative, CCR7-positively selected cells formed the naive CD8 fraction, excluding terminally differentiated effector memory CD45RA+ cells. The healthy adult donors were HIV-negative and reported no recent acute infections or vaccinations. An even split of each subset's genomic DNA across several immunoSEQ plates was performed. TCRdb's table, derived via immunoSEQ multiplex PCR, lists solely in-frame clones and lacks some. The sample gives about 2 million clones, approximately 94% of which show up once; 0.9% to 1.5% is in the top ten. The CDR3 is 17 residues long. CDR1 is SGHRS and CDR2 is YFSETQ in the germline V gene. V lost 0 bases and J 7 bases, leaving 20 bases between the germline ends.

The genes are TRBV5-1 and TRBJ1-5; D is unresolved. The source material was naive CD8+ T cells sorted from blood. The sequence came from a man younger than 30 in good health. The CDR3 protein is CASSLGPEVVQGQPQHF. CDR3 DNA: TGCGCCAGCAGCTTGGGGCCCGAGGTAGTCCAAGGGCAGCCCCAGCATTTT.